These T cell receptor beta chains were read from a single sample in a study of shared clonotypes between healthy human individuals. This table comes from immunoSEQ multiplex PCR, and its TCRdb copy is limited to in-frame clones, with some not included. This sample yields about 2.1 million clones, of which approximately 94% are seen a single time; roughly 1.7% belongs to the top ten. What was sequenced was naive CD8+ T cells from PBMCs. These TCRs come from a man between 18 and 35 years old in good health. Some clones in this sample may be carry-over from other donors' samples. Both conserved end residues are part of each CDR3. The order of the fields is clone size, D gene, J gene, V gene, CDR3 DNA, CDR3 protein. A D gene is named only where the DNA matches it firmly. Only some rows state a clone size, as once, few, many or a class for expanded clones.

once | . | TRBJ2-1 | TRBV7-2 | TGTGCCAGCAGCTTAGTGACCTCCGGAGGCAATGAGCAGTTCTTC | CASSLVTSGGNEQFF
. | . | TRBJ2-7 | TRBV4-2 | TGTGCCAGCAGCCAAGATTCCGCAGGGACATCCTACGAGCAGTACTTC | CASSQDSAGTSYEQYF
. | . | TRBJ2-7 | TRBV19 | TGTGCCAGTAGTTGGACGACTGGTACTGGCTACGAGCAGTACTTC | CASSWTTGTGYEQYF
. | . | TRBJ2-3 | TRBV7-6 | TGTGCCAGCAGGTTTGGGACAACAGATACGCAGTATTTT | CASRFGTTDTQYF
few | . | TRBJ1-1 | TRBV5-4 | TGTGCCAGCAGCTTGGAACGGCGAGTCGCTGAAGCTTTCTTT | CASSLERRVAEAFF
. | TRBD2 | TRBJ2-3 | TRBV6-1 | TGTGCCAGCAGTGAAGAGGTTTTAGGGACTAGCGGGATACACACAGATACGCAGTATTTT | CASSEEVLGTSGIHTDTQYF
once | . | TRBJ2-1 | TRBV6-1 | TGTGCCAGCAGTCCCTACATGAATGAGCAGTTCTTC | CASSPYMNEQFF
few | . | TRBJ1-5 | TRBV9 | TGTGCCAGCGGGAACCCAGGGAAGAGCAATCAGCCCCAGCATTTT | CASGNPGKSNQPQHF
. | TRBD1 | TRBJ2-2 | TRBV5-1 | TGCGCCAGCAGCAAACGAGTGAGCCTGGGACAGGTGCCCTACACCGGGGAGCTGTTTTTT | CASSKRVSLGQVPYTGELFF
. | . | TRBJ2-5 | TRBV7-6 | TGTGCCAGCAGCGGCAGGGACGGAGAGACCCAGTACTTC | CASSGRDGETQYF
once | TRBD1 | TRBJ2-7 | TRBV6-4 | TGTGCCAGCAGCAACAGGGGGCTTTACTACGAGCAGTACTTC | CASSNRGLYYEQYF
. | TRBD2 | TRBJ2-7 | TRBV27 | TGTGCCAGCAGTTTAGCGGGGGACTACGAGCAGTACTTC | CASSLAGDYEQYF
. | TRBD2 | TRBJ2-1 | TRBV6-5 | TGTGCCAGCAGTTCCCTTATGACTAGCGGAGACAATGAGCAGTTCTTC | CASSSLMTSGDNEQFF
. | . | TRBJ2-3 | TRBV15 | TGTGCCACCAGCAGGATACCCCCAGATACGCAGTATTTT | CATSRIPPDTQYF
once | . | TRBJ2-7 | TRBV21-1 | TGTGCCAGCAGCAAACTCGGCTACGAGCAGTACTTC | CASSKLGYEQYF
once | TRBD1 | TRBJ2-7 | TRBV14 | TGTGCCAGCAGCCCTCTTCCGGGACAGGGGGCGAACGAGCAGTACTTC | CASSPLPGQGANEQYF
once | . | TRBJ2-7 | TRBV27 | TGTGCCAGCAGTTTTGGATTAACCTACGAGCAGTACTTC | CASSFGLTYEQYF